This TCR beta chain stems from a study of vaccination and CD4 T cells after COVID-19. Cultured CD4+ T-cell DNA underwent Oncomine TCR Beta short-read sequencing. DNA came from CD4+ T cells after culture. TCRdb called the PCR reads again in MiXCR, with one record for every CDR3 protein. The repertoire consists of more than 6,000 distinct CDR3 sequences, with approximately 33% occurring once and the leading ten covering over 35%. Germline lookup yields CDR1 MDHEN and CDR2 SYDVKM. CDR3 size: 14 residues. Germline trimming cut 10 bases from V and 5 bases from J; bases unmatched to any gene: 8. As to treatment: roughly ten-day PBMC culture with coronavirus spike peptide pools or control peptides (ViraFEST assay). CD4+ T lymphocytes from the unexposed donor were collected before the COVID-19 pandemic (2011-2018). To note about this clonotype: The antigen remains unidentified.

Sequencing was done on a sample of CD4+ T cells from blood, cultured in vitro. The chain employs TRBV28 and TRBJ2-7, with 13 bases that match TRBD2. The TCR sequence derives from a human donor in good health. This chain's CDR3 is CATGLAGAVHEQYF. CDR3 sequence (DNA): TGTGCCACCGGACTAGCGGGAGCCGTACACGAGCAGTACTTC.